The rows below give T cell receptor beta chains drawn from one sample of a study of OX40 agonist ivuxolimab in advanced cancers. Assay: immunoSEQ multiplex PCR; the TCRdb copy retains only in-frame clones and omits some. This sample carries 50,000 to 70,000 clones, 80% to 85% of them seen once, and the ten largest clones take 0.55% to 0.65%. Source: CD4+ or CD8+ T cells sorted from blood, taken in a trial of the OX40 agonist ivuxolimab. The receptors originated from an adult with an advanced solid tumor such as melanoma, head and neck, liver or kidney cancer. CDR3s include the opening cysteine and the closing phenylalanine or tryptophan. The D gene is left open where the match is weak. Part of the rows lack a size; the others show once, few, many or a class for expanded clones.

CDR3nt,CDR3aa,j_gene,d_gene,abundance,v_gene
TGTGCCAGCAGCTTAGATCCCAGGGGAGGGACGCAGTATTTT,CASSLDPRGGTQYF,TRBJ2-3,.,.,TRBV11-2
TGCAGTGCTTTTAGGGGAGTTGAGCAGTTCTTC,CSAFRGVEQFF,TRBJ2-1,.,.,TRBV20-1
TGTGCCTGGAGTTATCAGAGTGGCACTGAAGCTTTCTTT,CAWSYQSGTEAFF,TRBJ1-1,.,.,TRBV30
TGTGCCAGCAGCCGACAGGCCTGGGGCGGGGAGCTGTTTTTT,CASSRQAWGGELFF,TRBJ2-2,.,.,TRBV14
TGTGCCAGCAGCTTAGAACTCCTGGTAAAGGTGGGTGAGCAGTACTTC,CASSLELLVKVGEQYF,TRBJ2-7,.,.,TRBV7-2
TGTGCCAGCAGCTTGGAACAGGGGGCGCTGGGGTACGAGCAGTACTTC,CASSLEQGALGYEQYF,TRBJ2-7,TRBD1,.,TRBV7-6
TGTGCCAGCAGTTTAAGGGGACCATTTTCTTACGAGCAGTACTTC,CASSLRGPFSYEQYF,TRBJ2-7,.,.,TRBV28
TGTGCCAGCTCGAATGGGGGCGGTGGCTACACCTTC,CASSNGGGGYTF,TRBJ1-2,.,.,TRBV10-3
TGCGCCAGCAGCTTGTGGGGACAGGGGGACTCTAGCTCCTACGAGCAGTACTTC,CASSLWGQGDSSSYEQYF,TRBJ2-7,TRBD1,.,TRBV5-1
TGTGCCAGCAGCGCGTACTGGGGACAAGTCTCTGGGGCCAACGTCCTGACTTTC,CASSAYWGQVSGANVLTF,TRBJ2-6,.,.,TRBV9
TGTGCCAGCAGAACGTCTGCCGGGAGCTACGAGCAGTACTTC,CASRTSAGSYEQYF,TRBJ2-7,.,few,TRBV28
TGTGCCAGCAGTGAGAATACGGGACGTACGCAGTATTTT,CASSENTGRTQYF,TRBJ2-3,.,.,TRBV2
TGCGCCAGCAGCCAACTTGGTCTCGGGGTGGAGACCCAGTACTTC,CASSQLGLGVETQYF,TRBJ2-5,.,.,TRBV4-1
TGTGCCAGCAGCTTGGTAGGAGATGAAGCTTTCTTT,CASSLVGDEAFF,TRBJ1-1,.,few,TRBV5-5
TGCGCCAGCAGCTTGGATCCCTCTAGCGGTCCCCAGTACTTC,CASSLDPSSGPQYF,TRBJ2-5,TRBD2,.,TRBV5-1
TGTGCCAGCAGTGAAGGGGGGGACTCCCTGAACACCGGGGAGCTGTTTTTT,CASSEGGDSLNTGELFF,TRBJ2-2,.,.,TRBV6-1
TGTGCCAGCAGTTACTCCGGGACAGGGTACACTGAAGCTTTCTTT,CASSYSGTGYTEAFF,TRBJ1-1,TRBD1,once,TRBV6-5
TGTGCCAGCAGCCGGACGGCCTATGGCTACACCTTC,CASSRTAYGYTF,TRBJ1-2,.,.,TRBV5-4
TGTGCCAGCAGCTTAATCGCGGCAGGGACCGGGGAGCTGTTTTTT,CASSLIAAGTGELFF,TRBJ2-2,.,.,TRBV7-9
TGTGCCTGGAGTGTAGTGGGGACAGGACAGCCCCAGCATTTT,CAWSVVGTGQPQHF,TRBJ1-5,TRBD1,.,TRBV30
TGTGCCAGTAGTGACGGCGGGGCGGGAGGCTACAATGAGCAGTTCTTC,CASSDGGAGGYNEQFF,TRBJ2-1,TRBD2,once,TRBV19
TGTGCCTGGAGTGTTAGAAGCGGAAGCTTAAGCTCCTACAATGAGCAGTTCTTC,CAWSVRSGSLSSYNEQFF,TRBJ2-1,.,.,TRBV30
TGTGCCAGCAGTTCCCAAAATTCACCCCTCCACTTT,CASSSQNSPLHF,TRBJ1-6,.,.,TRBV7-9
TGTGCCAGCAGCTTGCAGTCAGGCCGCCACTATGGCTACACCTTC,CASSLQSGRHYGYTF,TRBJ1-2,.,.,TRBV13
TGTGCCAGCAGCTTTTGGGGCGGCAATCAGCCCCAGCATTTT,CASSFWGGNQPQHF,TRBJ1-5,.,few,TRBV7-9
TGCAGCGTTGCGGCGGTAGGGACAGATACGCAGTATTTT,CSVAAVGTDTQYF,TRBJ2-3,.,.,TRBV29-1
TGTGCCAGCAGTTTATTAGAGGTCTACAATGAGCAGTTCTTC,CASSLLEVYNEQFF,TRBJ2-1,.,few,TRBV28
TGTGCCAGCAGCTTAGATGGGTCCTTCTCTGGAAACACCATATATTTT,CASSLDGSFSGNTIYF,TRBJ1-3,.,.,TRBV7-2
TGTGCCAGCAGCTTACAGGGGGCGCGGGGTGAAGCTTTCTTT,CASSLQGARGEAFF,TRBJ1-1,TRBD1,.,TRBV5-4
TGTGCCAGCAGTTCGAGCGGGACAGGGTATGGCTACACCTTC,CASSSSGTGYGYTF,TRBJ1-2,TRBD1,.,TRBV28
TGTGCCTGGAGTCTCCAATCTAGCGGGAACCCCACCGGGGAGCTGTTTTTT,CAWSLQSSGNPTGELFF,TRBJ2-2,TRBD2,.,TRBV30
TGTGCCTGGAGTGAAGGATACGAGCAGTACTTC,CAWSEGYEQYF,TRBJ2-7,.,.,TRBV30
TGTGCCAGCAGTTACGGTTCCAGGGGAAGCAATCAGCCCCAGCATTTT,CASSYGSRGSNQPQHF,TRBJ1-5,.,.,TRBV6-6
TGTGCCAGCCGCACCGGGAGCACAGATACGCAGTATTTT,CASRTGSTDTQYF,TRBJ2-3,.,once,TRBV6-1
TGCGCCAGCAGCTCCCGGACAGCAACAGATACGCAGTATTTT,CASSSRTATDTQYF,TRBJ2-3,.,.,TRBV5-1
TGCGCCAGCAGCTTGGATATCGGTGGCTACACCTTC,CASSLDIGGYTF,TRBJ1-2,.,.,TRBV5-1
TGTGCCAGCAGTTTACCCGGGGCATCGGGGGAGACCCAGTACTTC,CASSLPGASGETQYF,TRBJ2-5,.,once,TRBV28
TGTGCCCCCCGTCTGAGTGGGGGGCGAGATAATTCACCCCTCCACTTT,CAPRLSGGRDNSPLHF,TRBJ1-6,.,.,TRBV5-6
TGTGCCAGCAGACCGGGACTAGCGGGCACAGATACGCAGTATTTT,CASRPGLAGTDTQYF,TRBJ2-3,TRBD2,.,TRBV2
TGTGCCTGGAGTTTCGGGGGACCCTATGGCTACACCTTC,CAWSFGGPYGYTF,TRBJ1-2,.,.,TRBV30
TGCGCCAGCAGCTTGGAGTGGGGCCAAGAGACCCAGTACTTC,CASSLEWGQETQYF,TRBJ2-5,.,.,TRBV5-1
TGTGCCAGTAGTTTGCGGGGATACTATGGCTACACCTTC,CASSLRGYYGYTF,TRBJ1-2,.,.,TRBV19
TGCGCCAGCAGCCCCGGACAGGGAAATGAAAAACTGTTTTTT,CASSPGQGNEKLFF,TRBJ1-4,TRBD1,.,TRBV5-1